This T cell receptor (beta chain) is drawn from a study of OX40 agonist ivuxolimab in advanced cancers. Overall study context: Patients were under 90% male with ages roughly 20 to 90, mean around 61. One patient with hepatocellular carcinoma and two with cutaneous melanoma, three in all, had partial responses.

With autoimmune disease history or systemic immunosuppression, patients were excluded. The table came from immunoSEQ multiplex PCR; TCRdb's copy has only in-frame clones and leaves some out. The sample lists tens of thousands of clones; more than 80% were seen once. Germline CDR1 is SEHNR and CDR2 is FQNEAQ (reference sequence). Trimming removed 4 bases at V and 8 bases at J, with 11 bases between. The CDR3 consists of 12 residues. The sequences come from CD4+ or CD8+ T cells sorted from blood, collected in a trial of the OX40 agonist ivuxolimab. The clonotype originates from an adult with an advanced solid tumor such as melanoma, head and neck, liver or kidney cancer. The chain employs TRBV7-9 and TRBJ1-1, with D perhaps matching TRBD1 (5 bases). CDR3 amino acids: CASSYGAVEAFF. The DNA of the CDR3 is TGTGCCAGCAGCTACGGGGCCGTAGAAGCTTTCTTT.